The rows below give T cell receptor beta chains drawn from one sample of a study of CD8 T cells in ankylosing spondylitis. TCRdb re-derived calls from the 5' RACE reads in MiXCR, one entry per CDR3 protein. Among about 130,000 distinct CDR3 sequences listed, roughly a tenth were seen once. The source material was blood, either unsorted or a sorted T cell fraction (not recorded which). All receptors derive from a male donor with ankylosing spondylitis or in good health (not recorded which). CDR3s include the opening cysteine and the closing phenylalanine or tryptophan. Clone size is shown for a subset of rows, as once, few, many or a class of expanded clone.

14,TRBV4-3,many,TRBJ2-7,CASSQGSGPYEQYF
15,TRBV5-6,many,TRBJ2-3,CASSAGLQNTDTQYF
12,TRBV6-6,-,TRBJ2-5,CASSSREESQYF
16,TRBV5-1,-,TRBJ2-2,CASSPGLAGGGGELFF
17,TRBV9,few,TRBJ2-7,CASSVGSPGQGAYEQYF
14,TRBV9,-,TRBJ2-1,CASSVFGQYNEQFF
13,TRBV20-1,few,TRBJ1-5,CSASQDSNQPQHF
16,TRBV24-1,few,TRBJ2-7,CATSDGFGSGNYEQYF
13,TRBV7-2,many,TRBJ1-2,CASSLGRNYGYTF
15,TRBV28,many,TRBJ2-7,CASSLQRGSSYEQYF
14,TRBV29-1,few,TRBJ2-1,CSVEVGVAYNEQFF
14,TRBV10-3,many,TRBJ2-7,CAIKLAGGAYEQYF
12,TRBV5-1,many,TRBJ2-1,CASSFWENEQFF
15,TRBV7-2,many,TRBJ2-2,CASSFWQLNTGELFF
14,TRBV20-1,many,TRBJ1-5,CSARLGNSNQPQHF
18,TRBV2,few,TRBJ1-5,CASRPGQGAFPSNQPQHF
14,TRBV20-1,-,TRBJ2-2,CSARLGGDTGELFF
16,TRBV5-1,many,TRBJ2-3,CASSSSTGRSTDTQYF
11,TRBV5-6,many,TRBJ2-1,CASSLGTRQFF
16,TRBV7-6,many,TRBJ2-2,CASSLWGTGTPGELFF
15,TRBV6-1,many,TRBJ2-7,CASRNPAGTTYEQYF
15,TRBV4-3,many,TRBJ2-5,CASSPHLAAQETQYF
13,TRBV29-1,many,TRBJ2-1,CSVELLDLNEQFF
15,TRBV20-1,many,TRBJ2-7,CSARDLAGGYYEQYF
14,TRBV5-1,-,TRBJ2-1,CASSPLSEANEQFF
15,TRBV11-3,many,TRBJ2-5,CASSLASGGGETQYF
13,TRBV2,many,TRBJ2-2,CASSGQYTGELFF
15,TRBV20-1,many,TRBJ2-7,CSARGPTGFFNEQYF
14,TRBV30,-,TRBJ2-7,CAWKGVSEGYEQYF
11,TRBV3-1,many,TRBJ2-7,CASSQAGEQYF
13,TRBV5-1,many,TRBJ2-7,CASSSTSGYEQYF
13,TRBV6-2/TRBV6-3,many,TRBJ2-5,CASSYEYQETQYF
16,TRBV5-1,many,TRBJ2-1,CASSLQPSGSSNEQFF
15,TRBV5-1,-,TRBJ2-7,CASSPRDSTTYEQYF
15,TRBV5-1,many,TRBJ2-3,CASSELGGATDTQYF
14,TRBV18,-,TRBJ2-7,CASSPPELAYEQYF
16,TRBV5-1,many,TRBJ2-7,CASSPIGTSDSYEQYF
15,TRBV7-2,many,TRBJ2-3,CASSPPPGIGDTQYF
14,TRBV29-1,many,TRBJ2-3,CSTDTSGLTDTQYF
15,TRBV9,many,TRBJ2-1,CASSVGTSVYNEQFF
16,TRBV4-2,many,TRBJ2-1,CASSPTYGGATINLFF
14,TRBV5-1,many,TRBJ2-6,CASSFGSGANVLTF
16,TRBV24-1,many,TRBJ2-1,CATSDLHGTKQNEQFF
15,TRBV12-3/TRBV12-4,-,TRBJ2-1,CASSPRFYPYNEQFF
15,TRBV28,many,TRBJ1-5,CASTPGTAGNQPQHF
12,TRBV18,few,TRBJ2-2,CASSPSTGELFF
14,TRBV7-2,-,TRBJ2-7,CASSLESLSYEQYF
14,TRBV15,-,TRBJ2-3,CATSPLQGQDTQYF
14,TRBV5-1,many,TRBJ2-3,CASGLGEATDTQYF
14,TRBV27,many,TRBJ1-6,CASTRELGYSPLHF
13,TRBV12-3/TRBV12-4,many,TRBJ2-7,CASTYTATYEQYF
15,TRBV15,-,TRBJ2-4,CATSTRTGAKNIQYF
16,TRBV2,many,TRBJ2-1,CASRGRGGSSYNEQFF
15,TRBV7-2,many,TRBJ1-1,CASSLGGASGTEAFF
18,TRBV27,-,TRBJ2-1,CASSFLPAGTPEYNEQFF
11,TRBV29-1,-,TRBJ2-7,CSGQGDYEQYF
14,TRBV5-1,many,TRBJ2-5,CASSLGVNQETQYF